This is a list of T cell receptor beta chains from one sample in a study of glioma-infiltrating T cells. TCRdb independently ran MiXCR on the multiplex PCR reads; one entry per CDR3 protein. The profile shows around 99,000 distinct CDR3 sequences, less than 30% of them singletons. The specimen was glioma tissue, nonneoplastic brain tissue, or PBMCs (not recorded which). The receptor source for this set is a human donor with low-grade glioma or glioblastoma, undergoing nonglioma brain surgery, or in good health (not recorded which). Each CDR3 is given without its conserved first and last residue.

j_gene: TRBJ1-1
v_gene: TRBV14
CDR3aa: ASSRGDRLNTEAF

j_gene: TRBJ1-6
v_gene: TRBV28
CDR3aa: ASLRAGNSPLH

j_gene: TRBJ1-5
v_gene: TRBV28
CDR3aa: ASSLPPKAALNQPQH

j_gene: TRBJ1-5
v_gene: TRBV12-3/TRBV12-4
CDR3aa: ASSFGRGNQPQH

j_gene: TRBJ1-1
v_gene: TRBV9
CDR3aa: ASSVGRTQGTEAF

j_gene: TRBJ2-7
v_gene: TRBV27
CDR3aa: ASSLSLDRGYEQY

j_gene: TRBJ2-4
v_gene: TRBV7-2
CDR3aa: ASSLSQGAKNIQY

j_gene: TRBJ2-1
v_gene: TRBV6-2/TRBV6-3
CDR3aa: ASSDRGNEQF

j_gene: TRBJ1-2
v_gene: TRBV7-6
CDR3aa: ASSFGMPGDGYGYT

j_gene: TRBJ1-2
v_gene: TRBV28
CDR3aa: ASSFRAGTGKRGYT

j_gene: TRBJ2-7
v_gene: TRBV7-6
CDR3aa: ASSLAGQIEQY

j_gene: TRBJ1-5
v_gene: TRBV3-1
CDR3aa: ARGPSMRSSNQPQH

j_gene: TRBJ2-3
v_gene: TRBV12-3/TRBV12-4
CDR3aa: ASSPDSASTDTQY

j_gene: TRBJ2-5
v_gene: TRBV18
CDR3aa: ASSPRLEVETQY

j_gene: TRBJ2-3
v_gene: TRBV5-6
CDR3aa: ASSLQGVPDTQY

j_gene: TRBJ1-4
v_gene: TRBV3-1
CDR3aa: ASSQRQGSEKLF

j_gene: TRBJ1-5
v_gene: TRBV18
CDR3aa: ASSPIGGGPAQPQH

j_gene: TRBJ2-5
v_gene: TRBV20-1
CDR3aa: SAPQGWETQY

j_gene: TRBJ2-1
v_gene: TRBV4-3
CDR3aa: ASSQDGLAGGNEQF

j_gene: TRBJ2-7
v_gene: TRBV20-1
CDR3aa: SANAATGGYEQY

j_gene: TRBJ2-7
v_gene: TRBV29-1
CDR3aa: SVERQGTYEQY

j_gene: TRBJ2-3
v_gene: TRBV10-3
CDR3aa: AMKSGTESTDTQY

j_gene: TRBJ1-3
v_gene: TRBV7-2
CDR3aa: ASSLTPDSYSGNTIY

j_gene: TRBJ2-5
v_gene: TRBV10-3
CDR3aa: AIRMGQGGQETQY

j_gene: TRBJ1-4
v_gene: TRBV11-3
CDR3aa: ASSLGPGQNEKLF

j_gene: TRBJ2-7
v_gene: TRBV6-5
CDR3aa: ASSYRQGYEQY

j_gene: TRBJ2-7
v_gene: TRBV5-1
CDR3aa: ASAERTTESSEQY

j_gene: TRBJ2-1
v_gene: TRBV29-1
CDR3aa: SVEAQGLRYNEQF

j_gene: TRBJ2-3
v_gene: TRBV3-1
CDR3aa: ASSQEGLDTQY

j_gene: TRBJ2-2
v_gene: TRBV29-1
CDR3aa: SVERGTGELF

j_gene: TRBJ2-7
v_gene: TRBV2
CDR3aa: ASSIGQLRTGEQY

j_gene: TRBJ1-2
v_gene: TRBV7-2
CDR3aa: ASSIRTADGYT

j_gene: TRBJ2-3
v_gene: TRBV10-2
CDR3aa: ASSKTGGSRDTQY

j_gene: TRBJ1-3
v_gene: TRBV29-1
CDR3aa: SVRQGAGNTIY

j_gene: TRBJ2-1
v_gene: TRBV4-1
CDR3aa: ASSQEGRSYNEQF

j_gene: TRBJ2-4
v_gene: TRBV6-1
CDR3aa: AEGDLAKNIQY

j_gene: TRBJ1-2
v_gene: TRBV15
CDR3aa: ATSSRGQGANYGYT

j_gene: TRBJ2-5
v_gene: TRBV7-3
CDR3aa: ASSEGGADQETQY

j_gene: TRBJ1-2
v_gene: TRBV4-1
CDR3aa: ASSQDPRTGNEGYT

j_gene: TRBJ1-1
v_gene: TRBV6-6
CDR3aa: ASSWTGANTEAF

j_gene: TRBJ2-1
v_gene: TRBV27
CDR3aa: ASTPGQGIAGAYNEQF

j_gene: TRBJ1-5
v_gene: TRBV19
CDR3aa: ATSRLYNSNQHQH

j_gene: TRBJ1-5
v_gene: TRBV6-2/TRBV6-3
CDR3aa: ASSPGQGAGQPQH

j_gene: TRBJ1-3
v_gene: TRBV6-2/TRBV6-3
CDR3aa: ASRYWSSGNTIY

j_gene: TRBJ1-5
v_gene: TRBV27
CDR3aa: ASSLTGVQPQH

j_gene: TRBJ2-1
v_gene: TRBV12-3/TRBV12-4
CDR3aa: ASSPPRGGGYNEQF

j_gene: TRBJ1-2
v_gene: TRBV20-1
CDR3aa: SAGRAYGYT

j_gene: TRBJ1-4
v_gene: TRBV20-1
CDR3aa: SARDLRPRNEKLF

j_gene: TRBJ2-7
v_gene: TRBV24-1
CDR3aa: ATQDLYEQY

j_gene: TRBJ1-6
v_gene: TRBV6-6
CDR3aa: ASSYTPTGRASPLH

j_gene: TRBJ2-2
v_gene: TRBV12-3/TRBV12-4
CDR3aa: ASSFPLAYTGELF

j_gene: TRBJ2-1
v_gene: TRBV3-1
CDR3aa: ASSQDRLAGASYNEQF

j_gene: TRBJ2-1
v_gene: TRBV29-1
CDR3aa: SAGSRYNEQF